What follows are 18 T cell receptor beta chains derived from one specimen sequenced in a study of T-cell memory formation after mild COVID-19. MiXCR, applied by TCRdb to the 5' RACE reads, yields one record per CDR3 protein. The sample carries hundreds of thousands of distinct CDR3 sequences, less than 20% recorded once. Sequenced sample: PBMCs or a T cell subset sorted from them (not recorded which). All receptors derive from a man in his late teens or twenties who had mild COVID-19 (a few samples of this study predate the infection). Cell type and time point are not known.

This clonotype was seen a handful of times. This chain connects TRBV5-6 to TRBJ2-3; no clear D gene. V was cut by 3 bases and J by 1 base, with 12 bases left in between. The CDR3 is 15 amino acids. Germline V lookup: CDR1 SGHDT, CDR2 YYEEEE. The CDR3 loop is CASSSPRWRTDTQYF. CDR3 nucleotide sequence: TGTGCCAGCAGCTCCCCTCGTTGGCGCACAGATACGCAGTATTTT. The full variable domain, its missing parts supplied by reference TRBV5-6 and TRBJ2-3, is DAGVTQSPTHLIKTRGQQVTLRCSPKSGHDTVSWYQQALGQGPQFIFQYYEEEERQRGNFPDRFSGHQFPNYSSELNVNALLLGDSALYLCASSSPRWRTDTQYFGPGTRLTVL.

The rearrangement uses TRBV4-3 and TRBJ1-5; D call uncertain. The CDR3 covers 14 residues. V dropped 0 bases and J dropped 4 bases, with 7 bases sitting between them. The germline CDR1 and CDR2 sequences are LGHNA and YSLEER. The CDR3 DNA reads TGCGCCAGCAGCCAAGACAGGCCTAATCAGCCCCAGCATTTT. As protein: CASSQDRPNQPQHF.

The chain joins TRBV29-1 to TRBJ2-5; 8 positions match TRBD2. The V gene end was trimmed by 4 bases and the J gene end by 6 bases; junction bases not matched to a gene: 1. This CDR3 spans 11 amino acids. In germline, CDR1 is SQVTM, CDR2 ANQGSEA. Here the CDR3 DNA reads TGCAGCGTTGGGACTAGCCAGACCCAGTACTTC. Residues: CSVGTSQTQYF.

The chain is built from TRBV5-6 and TRBJ1-2, with 9 bases fitting TRBD1. Germline CDR1 SGHDT, CDR2 YYEEEE. J lost 7 bases, V lost 1 base, and 5 bases had no gene match. This CDR3 contains 14 residues. In DNA, the CDR3 is TGTGCCAGCAGCTTGACAGGGGGCGCGCCTGGCTACACCTTC. Translating gives CASSLTGGAPGYTF. Full variable domain (outside the CDR3, taken from reference TRBV5-6 and TRBJ1-2): DAGVTQSPTHLIKTRGQQVTLRCSPKSGHDTVSWYQQALGQGPQFIFQYYEEEERQRGNFPDRFSGHQFPNYSSELNVNALLLGDSALYLCASSLTGGAPGYTFGSGTRLTVV.

This clonotype was observed at least ten times. The chain uses TRBV12-3 or TRBV12-4 and TRBJ2-2; 7 nucleotides agree with TRBD1. The V segment lost 6 bases and the J segment 7 bases; nucleotides outside the gene matches: 14. The CDR3 has 16 amino acids. The CDR3 reads CASSPREGAFGGELFF. In DNA form, the CDR3 reads TGTGCCAGCAGCCCCCGAGAGGGGGCCTTCGGCGGGGAGCTGTTTTTT.

This clonotype was detected only a few times. The chain has TRBV25-1 and TRBJ2-2, with TRBD2 matching 15 bases. Germline V lookup: CDR1 MGHDK, CDR2 SYGVNS. Unmatched junction bases numbered 3, after V lost 10 bases and J lost 0 bases. The CDR3 spans 16 residues. This chain's CDR3 is CATGLAGGPNTGELFF. The CDR3 DNA reads TGTGCCACCGGACTAGCGGGGGGGCCGAACACCGGGGAGCTGTTTTTT.

V is TRBV7-8 and J is TRBJ2-5; the D gene is possibly TRBD2 (6 bases). Germline V gene data show CDR1 as SGHVS and CDR2 as FQNEAQ. CDR3 size: 19 residues. Trimming left V 4 bases short and J 3 bases short, with 27 bases between. For the CDR3, the DNA is TGTGCCAGCAGCTCCCCCGGGAGCGGCGCTAAGCGGCCCGAAGAGACCCAGTACTTC. Its translation is CASSSPGSGAKRPEETQYF.

This chain links TRBV5-1 with TRBJ2-5; 9 bases map to TRBD1. This CDR3 comprises 18 residues. Trimming at V came to 3 bases and at J to 5 bases, leaving 17 bases not matched to a gene. Looked up from germline, CDR1 is SGHRS and CDR2 is YFSETQ. The CDR3 sequence is CASSWGPGTGLIGETQYF. The CDR3 region has the DNA TGCGCCAGCAGCTGGGGACCCGGGACAGGGCTTATCGGGGAGACCCAGTACTTC. Variable domain in full (rest from reference TRBV5-1 and TRBJ2-5): KAGVTQTPRYLIKTRGQQVTLSCSPISGHRSVSWYQQTPGQGLQFLFEYFSETQRNKGNFPGRFSGRQFSNSRSEMNVSTLELGDSALYLCASSWGPGTGLIGETQYFGPGTRLLVL.

The genes are TRBV5-1 and TRBJ2-3; maybe TRBD2 (6 bases). The germline V gene has CDR1 SGHRS and CDR2 YFSETQ. This CDR3 has 15 amino acids. Trimming removed 3 bases at V and 3 bases at J, with 14 bases between. The CDR3 DNA follows: TGCGCCAGCAGCTACGACGAAGGGAGGACAGATACGCAGTATTTT. This codes for CASSYDEGRTDTQYF.

The chain carries TRBV5-5 and TRBJ2-7; D may be TRBD1 (6 bases). In germline, CDR1 is SGHKS, CDR2 YYEKEE (reference sequence). Trimming took 1 base from V and 3 from J, leaving 14 bases between them. This CDR3 spans 15 amino acids. CDR3 sequence: CASSLRQDPVYEQYV. CDR3 nucleotides: TGTGCCAGCAGCTTGCGACAGGACCCGGTCTACGAGCAGTACGTC.

This sequence joins TRBV24-1 and TRBJ2-7; D is unresolved. V was trimmed by 3 bases and J by 4 bases, leaving 12 bases between them. CDR3 length equals 14 residues. Per germline, CDR1 KGHDR and CDR2 SFDVKD. In DNA form, the CDR3 reads TGTGCCACCAGTGATAGACAACCACCTTACGAGCAGTACTTC. Residues: CATSDRQPPYEQYF.

This clonotype was counted only a few times. The V call is TRBV20-1, the J call TRBJ1-2, with D perhaps TRBD1 (6 bases). This CDR3 comprises 13 residues. Trimming removed 6 bases from V and 8 bases from J, with 19 bases in between. The germline V gene has CDR1 DFQATT and CDR2 SNEGSKA (reference sequence). CDR3 DNA sequence: TGCAGTGCCCCCCCTCCGGGGGGCGCCGGCTACACCTTC. Its protein product is CSAPPPGGAGYTF.

The rearrangement links TRBV2 to TRBJ2-7, with 11 bases lining up with TRBD1. The V gene's germline CDR1 is SNHLY and CDR2 FYNNEI. The CDR3 extends over 13 amino acids. V lost 6 bases and J lost 7; bases outside the gene matches: 5. The CDR3 DNA is TGTGCCAGCAGGGGGACAGGGGGTAGGGAGCAGTACGTC. This gives the protein CASRGTGGREQYV.

The rearrangement joins TRBV12-3 or TRBV12-4 to TRBJ1-1; no clear D. The V gene lost 5 bases and the J gene lost 4 bases, with 11 bases spanning the gap. CDR3 length: 13 amino acids. The CDR3 DNA reads TGTGCCAGCAGTCCTTCCCGGGCCACTGAAGCTTTCTTT. This gives the protein CASSPSRATEAFF.

This chain links TRBV30 with TRBJ2-6; unclear D gene. There are 14 residues in the CDR3. V was clipped by 0 bases and J by 5 bases, with 8 bases between them. Germline CDR1 and CDR2: GTSNPN and SVGIG (reference sequence). The CDR3 DNA reads TGTGCCTGGAGTGTTGAGAGAAGGGCCAACGTCCTGACTTTC. Amino acid sequence: CAWSVERRANVLTF.

The V and J genes are TRBV7-8 and TRBJ1-5; 8 positions match TRBD1. This CDR3 contains 18 residues. V shed 0 bases and J 6 bases; nucleotides not matched to a gene: 13. Germline V gene sequence: CDR1 SGHVS, CDR2 FQNEAQ. The CDR3 DNA reads as TGTGCCAGCAGCTTAGCTTCGTTAGCAGGGGGCGCGGGTCAGCCCCAGCATTTT. Protein sequence: CASSLASLAGGAGQPQHF.

This clonotype was seen more than once but under ten times. The chain joins TRBV5-1 to TRBJ2-7; TRBD1 matches at 8 bases. The V and J ends lost 3 bases and 1 base, in that order; junction bases with no gene match: 3. CDR1 SGHRS and CDR2 YFSETQ come from the germline V gene. The CDR3 has 14 residues. CDR3 region: CASSWTGKSYEQYF. The CDR3 DNA follows: TGCGCCAGCAGCTGGACAGGGAAATCCTACGAGCAGTACTTC.

This clonotype came up a few times. The chain combines TRBV29-1 with TRBJ2-5, with a weak D call TRBD2 (5 bases). Germline assignment: CDR1 SQVTM and CDR2 ANQGSEA. CDR3 length equals 10 residues. The ends were cut back, 4 bases at V and 5 bases at J, with 5 bases in the middle. The chain's CDR3 is CSVGEETQYF. The CDR3 coding sequence is TGCAGCGTTGGGGAGGAGACCCAGTACTTC.